This TCR beta chain was sequenced during a study of post-analysis software for immune sequencing data. Overall study context: Included courses were relapsing-remitting and secondary progressive multiple sclerosis; progressive-relapsing multiple sclerosis was also included. Study results and caveats: Same-batch samples co-clustered strongly by F measure. Comparison of patients with controls showed 4 to 6 TRBV segments more frequent in patients, TRBV5-6, TRBV5-1 and TRBV20-1 among them.

Unique molecular identifiers were built into the TCR beta cDNA libraries. Roughly 500,000 cDNA molecules were obtained per 1 to 10 million input T cells. TCRdb redid the calling of the PCR reads with MiXCR, one entry per CDR3 protein. The profile covers 650,000 to 850,000 distinct CDR3 sequences, with approximately 53% appearing a single time and approximately 4.5% taken by the ten largest. This clonotype was observed a handful of times. Its antigen is not identified. V was shortened by 2 bases and J by 7 bases, with 21 bases between the two germline ends. In germline, CDR1 is LGHNA, CDR2 YNFKEQ. The CDR3 is 18 amino acids.

This TCR came from a girl aged 10 to 17 with multiple sclerosis. The material sequenced was blood. The chain carries TRBV4-2 and TRBJ1-6; D not certain. The CDR3 reads CASSQRTEGYRGNSPLHF. The CDR3 DNA follows: TGTGCCAGCAGCCAACGTACGGAGGGTTACAGAGGGAATTCACCCCTCCACTTT.